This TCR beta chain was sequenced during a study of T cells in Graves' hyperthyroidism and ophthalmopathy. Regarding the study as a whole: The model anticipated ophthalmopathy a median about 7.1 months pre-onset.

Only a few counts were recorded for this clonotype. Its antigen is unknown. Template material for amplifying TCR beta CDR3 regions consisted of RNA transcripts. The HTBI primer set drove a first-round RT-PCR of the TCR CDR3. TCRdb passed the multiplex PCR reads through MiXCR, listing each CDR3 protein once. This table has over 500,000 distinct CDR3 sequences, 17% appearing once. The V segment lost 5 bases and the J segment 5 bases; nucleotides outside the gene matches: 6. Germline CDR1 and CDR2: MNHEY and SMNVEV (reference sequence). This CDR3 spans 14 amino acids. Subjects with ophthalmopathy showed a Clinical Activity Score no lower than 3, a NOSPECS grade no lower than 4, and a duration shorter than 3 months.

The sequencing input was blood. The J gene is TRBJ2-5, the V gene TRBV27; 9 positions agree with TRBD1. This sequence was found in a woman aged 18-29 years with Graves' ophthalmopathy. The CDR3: CASSQQGALETQYF. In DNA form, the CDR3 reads TGTGCCAGCAGTCAACAGGGGGCTCTGGAGACCCAGTACTTC.